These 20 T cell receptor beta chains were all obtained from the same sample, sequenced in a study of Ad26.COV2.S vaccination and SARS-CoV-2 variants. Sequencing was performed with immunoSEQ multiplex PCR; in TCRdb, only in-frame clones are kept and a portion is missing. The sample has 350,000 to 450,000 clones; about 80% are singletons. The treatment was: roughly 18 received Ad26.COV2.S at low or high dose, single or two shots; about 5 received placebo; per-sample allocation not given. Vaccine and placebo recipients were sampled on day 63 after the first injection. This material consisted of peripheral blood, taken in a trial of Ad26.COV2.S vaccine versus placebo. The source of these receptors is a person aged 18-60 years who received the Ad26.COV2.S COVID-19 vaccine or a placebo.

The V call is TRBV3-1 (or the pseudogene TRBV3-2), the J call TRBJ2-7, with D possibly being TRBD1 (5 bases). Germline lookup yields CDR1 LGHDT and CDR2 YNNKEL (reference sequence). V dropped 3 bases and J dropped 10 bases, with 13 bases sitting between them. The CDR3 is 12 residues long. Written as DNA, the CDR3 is TGTGCCAGCAGCCAGGGCCACAGGATTCAGTACTTC. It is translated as CASSQGHRIQYF.

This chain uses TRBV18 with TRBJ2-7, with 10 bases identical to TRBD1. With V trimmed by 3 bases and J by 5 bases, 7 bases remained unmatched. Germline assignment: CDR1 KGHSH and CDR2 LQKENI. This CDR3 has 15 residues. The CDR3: CASSPSRQGAHEQYF. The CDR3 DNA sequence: TGTGCCAGCTCACCCAGCCGACAGGGGGCCCACGAGCAGTACTTC.

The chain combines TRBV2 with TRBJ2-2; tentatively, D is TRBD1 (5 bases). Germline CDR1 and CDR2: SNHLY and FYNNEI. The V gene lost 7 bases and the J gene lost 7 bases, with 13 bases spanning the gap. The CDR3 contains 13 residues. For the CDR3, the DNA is TGTGCCAGCAATAAGCAGGGTAACGGGGAGCTGTTTTTT. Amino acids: CASNKQGNGELFF.

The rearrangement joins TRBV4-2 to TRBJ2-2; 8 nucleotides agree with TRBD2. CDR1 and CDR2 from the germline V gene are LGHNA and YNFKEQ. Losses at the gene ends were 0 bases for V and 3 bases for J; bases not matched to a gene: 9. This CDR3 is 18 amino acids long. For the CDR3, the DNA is TGTGCCAGCAGCCAAGAAGGGTACCGGGGGGGCGACACCGGGGAGCTGTTTTTT. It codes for CASSQEGYRGGDTGELFF.

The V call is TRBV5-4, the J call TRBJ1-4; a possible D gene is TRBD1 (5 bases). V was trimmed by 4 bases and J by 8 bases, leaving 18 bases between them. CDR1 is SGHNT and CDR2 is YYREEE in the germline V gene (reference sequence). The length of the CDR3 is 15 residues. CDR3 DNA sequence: TGTGCCAGCAGCGACCCGGACGGGGCGAACGAAAAACTGTTTTTT. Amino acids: CASSDPDGANEKLFF.

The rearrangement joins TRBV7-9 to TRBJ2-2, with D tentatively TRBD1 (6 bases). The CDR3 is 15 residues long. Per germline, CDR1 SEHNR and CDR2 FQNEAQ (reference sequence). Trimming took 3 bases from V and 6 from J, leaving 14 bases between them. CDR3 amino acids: CASSFNTGFAGELFF. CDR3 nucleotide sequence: TGTGCCAGCAGCTTTAACACAGGGTTCGCCGGGGAGCTGTTTTTT.

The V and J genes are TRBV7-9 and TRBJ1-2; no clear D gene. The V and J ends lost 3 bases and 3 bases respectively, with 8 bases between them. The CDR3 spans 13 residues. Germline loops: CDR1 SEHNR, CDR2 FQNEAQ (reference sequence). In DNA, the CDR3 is TGTGCCAGCAGCTTCGAGTGGGACTATGGCTACACCTTC. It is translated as CASSFEWDYGYTF.

CDR3 loop: CASSPTYSGGELFF. Written as DNA, the CDR3 is TGTGCCAGCAGCCCCACGTACTCCGGGGGGGAGCTGTTTTTT. The V call is TRBV7-3, the J call TRBJ2-2; unclear D gene. V was trimmed by 5 bases and J by 8 bases, leaving 15 bases between them. Looked up from germline, CDR1 is SGHTA and CDR2 is FQGTGA. The CDR3 length is 14 residues.

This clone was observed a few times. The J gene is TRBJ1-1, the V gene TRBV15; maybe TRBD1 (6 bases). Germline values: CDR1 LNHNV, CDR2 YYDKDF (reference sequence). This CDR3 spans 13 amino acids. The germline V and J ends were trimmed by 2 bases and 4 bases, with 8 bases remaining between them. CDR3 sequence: CATSRRGGTEAFF. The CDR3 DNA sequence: TGTGCCACCAGCAGAAGGGGGGGCACTGAAGCTTTCTTT.

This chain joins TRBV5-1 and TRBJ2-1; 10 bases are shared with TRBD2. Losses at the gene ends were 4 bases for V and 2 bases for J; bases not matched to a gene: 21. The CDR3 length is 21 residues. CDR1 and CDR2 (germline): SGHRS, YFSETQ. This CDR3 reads CASSATALGAGGRGAYNEQFF. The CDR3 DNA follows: TGCGCCAGCAGCGCCACAGCCCTCGGAGCGGGGGGGCGAGGGGCCTACAATGAGCAGTTCTTC. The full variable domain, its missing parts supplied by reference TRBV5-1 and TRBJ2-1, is KAGVTQTPRYLIKTRGQQVTLSCSPISGHRSVSWYQQTPGQGLQFLFEYFSETQRNKGNFPGRFSGRQFSNSRSEMNVSTLELGDSALYLCASSATALGAGGRGAYNEQFFGPGTRLTVL.

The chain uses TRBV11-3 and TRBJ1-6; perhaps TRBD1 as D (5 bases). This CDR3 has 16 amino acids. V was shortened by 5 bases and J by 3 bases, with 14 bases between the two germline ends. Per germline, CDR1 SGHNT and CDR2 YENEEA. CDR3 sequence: CASSDDRTNYNSPLHF. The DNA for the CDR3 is TGTGCCAGCAGCGATGACAGAACTAACTATAATTCACCCCTCCACTTT.

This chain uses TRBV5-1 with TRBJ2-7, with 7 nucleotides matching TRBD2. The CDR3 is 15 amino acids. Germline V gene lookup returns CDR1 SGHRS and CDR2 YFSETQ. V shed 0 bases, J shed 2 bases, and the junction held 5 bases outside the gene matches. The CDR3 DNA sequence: TGCGCCAGCAGCTTGGCCGTCGGGGGGACCTACGAGCAGTACTTC. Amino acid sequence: CASSLAVGGTYEQYF.

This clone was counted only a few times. CDR3 nucleotides: TGTGCCAGCAGCTTAGGGGTCAACAATGAGCAGTTCTTC. The encoded protein is CASSLGVNNEQFF. This chain joins TRBV7-9 and TRBJ2-1; D is unresolved. This CDR3 spans 13 amino acids. Trimming removed 1 base from V and 5 bases from J, with 6 bases in between. CDR1 is SEHNR, CDR2 FQNEAQ, per germline (reference sequence).

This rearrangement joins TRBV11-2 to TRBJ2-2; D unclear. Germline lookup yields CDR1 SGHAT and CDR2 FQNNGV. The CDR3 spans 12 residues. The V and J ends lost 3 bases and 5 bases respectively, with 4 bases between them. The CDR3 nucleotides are TGTGCCAGCAGCTTTAATACCGGGGAGCTGTTTTTT. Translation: CASSFNTGELFF.

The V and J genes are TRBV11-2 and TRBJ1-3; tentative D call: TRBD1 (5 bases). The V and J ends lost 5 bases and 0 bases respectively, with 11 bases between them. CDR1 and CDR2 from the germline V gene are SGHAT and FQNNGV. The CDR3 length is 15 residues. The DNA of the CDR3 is TGTGCCAGCAGCCGCTGGGGGTCCTCTGGAAACACCATATATTTT. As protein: CASSRWGSSGNTIYF.

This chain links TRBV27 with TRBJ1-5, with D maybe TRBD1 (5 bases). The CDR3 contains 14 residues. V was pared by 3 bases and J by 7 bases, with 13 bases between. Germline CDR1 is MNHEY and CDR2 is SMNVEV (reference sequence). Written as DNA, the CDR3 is TGTGCCAGCAGTTTTACAGGCCGGGGACAGCCCCAGCATTTT. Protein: CASSFTGRGQPQHF.

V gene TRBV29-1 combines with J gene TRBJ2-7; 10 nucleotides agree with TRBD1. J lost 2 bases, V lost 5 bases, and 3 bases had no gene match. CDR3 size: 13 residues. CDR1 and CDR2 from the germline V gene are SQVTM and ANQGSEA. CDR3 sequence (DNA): TGCAGCGTTAAGGGACAGGGGACCTACGAGCAGTACTTC. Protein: CSVKGQGTYEQYF.

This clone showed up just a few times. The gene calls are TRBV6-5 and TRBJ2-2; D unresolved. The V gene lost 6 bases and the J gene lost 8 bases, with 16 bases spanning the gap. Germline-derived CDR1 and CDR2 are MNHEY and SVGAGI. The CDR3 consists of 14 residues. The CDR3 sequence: CASSPPGQSGELFF. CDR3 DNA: TGTGCCAGCAGCCCCCCTGGGCAGTCTGGGGAGCTGTTTTTT.

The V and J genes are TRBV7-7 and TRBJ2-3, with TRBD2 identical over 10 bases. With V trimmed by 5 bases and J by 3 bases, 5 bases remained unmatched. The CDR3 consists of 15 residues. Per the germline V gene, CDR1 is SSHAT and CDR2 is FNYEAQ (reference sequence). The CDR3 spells CASSRSGGRTDTQYF. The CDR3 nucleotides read TGTGCCAGCAGCCGTAGCGGGGGGAGGACAGATACGCAGTATTTT.

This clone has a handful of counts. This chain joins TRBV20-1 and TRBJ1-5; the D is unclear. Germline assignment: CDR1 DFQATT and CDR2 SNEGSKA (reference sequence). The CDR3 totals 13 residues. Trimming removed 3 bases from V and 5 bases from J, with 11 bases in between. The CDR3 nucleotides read TGCAGTGCTAGTGAGTCGGGTGATCAGCCCCAGCATTTT. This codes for CSASESGDQPQHF.